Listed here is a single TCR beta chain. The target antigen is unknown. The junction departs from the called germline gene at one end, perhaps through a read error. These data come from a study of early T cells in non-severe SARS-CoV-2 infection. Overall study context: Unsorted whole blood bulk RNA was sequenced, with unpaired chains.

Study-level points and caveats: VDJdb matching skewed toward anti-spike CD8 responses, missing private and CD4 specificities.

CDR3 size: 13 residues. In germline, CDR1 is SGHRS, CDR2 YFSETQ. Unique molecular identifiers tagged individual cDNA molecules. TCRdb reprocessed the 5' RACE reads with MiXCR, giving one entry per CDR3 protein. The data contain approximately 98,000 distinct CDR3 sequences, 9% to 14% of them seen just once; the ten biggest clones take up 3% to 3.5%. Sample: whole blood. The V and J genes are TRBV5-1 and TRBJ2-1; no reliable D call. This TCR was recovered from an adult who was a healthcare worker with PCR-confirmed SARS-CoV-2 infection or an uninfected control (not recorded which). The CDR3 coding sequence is TGCGCCAGCAGCTTGGGTCCCTACAATAAGCAGTTCTTC. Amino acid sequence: CASSLGPYNKQFF.